This T cell receptor (beta chain) is drawn from a study of brain T cells in children with intractable seizures. V was cut by 1 base and J by 3 bases, with 4 bases left in between. Germline values: CDR1 SEHNR, CDR2 FQNEAQ (reference sequence). The CDR3 has 12 amino acids. The table came from immunoSEQ multiplex PCR; TCRdb's copy has only in-frame clones and leaves some out. Of around 80,000 clones listed, roughly 89% were seen once; the top ten hold roughly a quarter. The sequenced cases were selected for having the highest brain T cell transcript signatures. This clonotype was sampled from a girl under 10 years old with Rasmussen encephalitis and intractable seizures. Specimen: peripheral blood, collected at surgery. The chain carries TRBV7-9 and TRBJ2-7; D call uncertain. Here the CDR3 reads CASSLGSYEQYF. The CDR3, as DNA: TGTGCCAGCAGCTTAGGCAGCTACGAGCAGTACTTC.